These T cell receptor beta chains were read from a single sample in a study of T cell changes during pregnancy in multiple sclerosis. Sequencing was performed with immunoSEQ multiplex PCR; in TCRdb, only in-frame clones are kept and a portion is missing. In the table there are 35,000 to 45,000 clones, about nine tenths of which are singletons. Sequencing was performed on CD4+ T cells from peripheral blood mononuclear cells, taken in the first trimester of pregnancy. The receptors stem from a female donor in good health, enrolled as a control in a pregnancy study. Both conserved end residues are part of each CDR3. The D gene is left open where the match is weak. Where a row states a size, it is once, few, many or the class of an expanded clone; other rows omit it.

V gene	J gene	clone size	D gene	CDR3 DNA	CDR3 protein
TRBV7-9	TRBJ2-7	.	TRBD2	TGTGCCAGCAGCTTCCCAACTAGCGGGGTATACCCGACCTACGAGCAGTACTTC	CASSFPTSGVYPTYEQYF
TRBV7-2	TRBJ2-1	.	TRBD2	TGTGCCAGCCGGGGGGGGGCGGGAGTCGTCGATGAGCAGTTCTTC	CASRGGAGVVDEQFF
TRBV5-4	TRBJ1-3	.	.	TGTGCCAGCAGCACCACGGGTTTCACCCGCGGAAACACCATATATTTT	CASSTTGFTRGNTIYF
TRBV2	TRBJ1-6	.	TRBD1	TGTGCCAGCAGTGAAAGACAGGGAGTTAATTCACCCCTCCACTTT	CASSERQGVNSPLHF
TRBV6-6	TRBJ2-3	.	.	TGTGCCAGCAGTCCGATGACGGGGGGCAGGACAGATACGCAGTATTTT	CASSPMTGGRTDTQYF
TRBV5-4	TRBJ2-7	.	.	TGTGCCAGCAGCGTGAACAGGGCCACCTACGAGCAGTACTTC	CASSVNRATYEQYF
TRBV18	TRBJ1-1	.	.	TGTGCCAGCCGCGGAGGTACTGAAGCTTTCTTT	CASRGGTEAFF
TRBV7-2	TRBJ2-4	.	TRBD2	TGTGCCAGCAGCCCCGAAGCGGGGCCGGAGAACATTCAGTACTTC	CASSPEAGPENIQYF
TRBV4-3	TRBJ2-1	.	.	TGCGCCAGCAGCCACGGCGGCGGGAATGAGCAGTTCTTC	CASSHGGGNEQFF
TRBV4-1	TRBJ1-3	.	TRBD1	TGCGCCAGCAGCCAAGATAGCCAGGGGGCTATTTCTGGAAACACCATATATTTT	CASSQDSQGAISGNTIYF
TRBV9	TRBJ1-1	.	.	TGTGCCAGCAGCCCGGGGAACACTGAAGCTTTCTTT	CASSPGNTEAFF
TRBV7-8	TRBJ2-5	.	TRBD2	TGTGCCAGCAGCGGTAGCGGGGGGGCCGGGGAGACCCAGTACTTC	CASSGSGGAGETQYF
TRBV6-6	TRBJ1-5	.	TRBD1	TGTGCCAGCAGCGCCAGGGGGGTTAGGCAGCCCCAGCATTTT	CASSARGVRQPQHF
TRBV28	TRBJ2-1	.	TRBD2	TGTGCCACCCACCTAGCGGGGAAAAGCTCCTACAATGAGCAGTTCTTC	CATHLAGKSSYNEQFF
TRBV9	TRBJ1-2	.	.	TGTGCCAGCAGCCCCAACCTCAGGGTTGCTTATGGCTACACCTTC	CASSPNLRVAYGYTF
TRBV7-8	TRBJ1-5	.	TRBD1	TGTGCCAGCAGCTTAGGGGGGACAGGGGGATGGTCGCGTCAGCCCCAGCATTTT	CASSLGGTGGWSRQPQHF
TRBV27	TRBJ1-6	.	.	TGTGCCAGCAGTTTGCGGGGGTACTCTAATTCACCCCTCCACTTT	CASSLRGYSNSPLHF
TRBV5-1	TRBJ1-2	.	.	TGCGCCAGCAGCTTGGACTCGGGAGGGGGGGACTATGGCTACACCTTC	CASSLDSGGGDYGYTF
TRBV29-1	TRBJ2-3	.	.	TGCAGCGTTGGGGGGCTAGCAGGAGATACGCAGTATTTT	CSVGGLAGDTQYF
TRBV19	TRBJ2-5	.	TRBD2	TGTGCCAGTAGTCAAGGACTAGCGGCGCAAGAGACCCAGTACTTC	CASSQGLAAQETQYF
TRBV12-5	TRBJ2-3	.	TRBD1	TGTGCTAGTGGTACCGGGACAGGGGGCACAGATACGCAGTATTTT	CASGTGTGGTDTQYF
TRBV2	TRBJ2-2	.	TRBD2	TGTGCCAGCATTAGCGGGGGGAACACCGGGGAGCTGTTTTTT	CASISGGNTGELFF
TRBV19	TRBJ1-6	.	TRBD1	TGTGCCAGTAGTCACGGACAGGGAAATTCACCCCTCCACTTT	CASSHGQGNSPLHF
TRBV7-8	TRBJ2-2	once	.	TGTGCCAGCGCCCGATCGGAGGGGCGCGCCGGGGAGCTGTTTTTT	CASARSEGRAGELFF
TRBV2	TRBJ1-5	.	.	TGTGCCAGCACCTCTGACGGGTCCGCGGCCCAGCATTTT	CASTSDGSAAQHF
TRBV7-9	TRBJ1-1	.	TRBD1	TGTGCCAGCAGCTTAGAACAGGGGGGGAACACTGAAGCTTTCTTT	CASSLEQGGNTEAFF
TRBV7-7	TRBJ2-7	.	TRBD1	TGTGCTAGCAGCCCGACAGGGATTAGCGAGCAGTACTTC	CASSPTGISEQYF
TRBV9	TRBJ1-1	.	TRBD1	TGTGCCAGCAGCGGGACAGGGTTGAACACTGAAGCTTTCTTT	CASSGTGLNTEAFF
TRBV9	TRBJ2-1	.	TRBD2	TGTGCCAGCAGCCCCTCCCCGGGGACTAGGGTCAATGAGCAGTTCTTC	CASSPSPGTRVNEQFF
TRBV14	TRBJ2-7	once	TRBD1	TGTGCCAGCAGTCCGGGACAGGGGACCCATTTCTACGAGCAGTACTTC	CASSPGQGTHFYEQYF
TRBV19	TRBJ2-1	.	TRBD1	TGTGCCAGTAGTCTCGGGACAGGGGGTATCGATGAGCAGTTCTTC	CASSLGTGGIDEQFF
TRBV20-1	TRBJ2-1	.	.	TGCAGTGCCCCTTACAATGAGCAGTTCTTC	CSAPYNEQFF
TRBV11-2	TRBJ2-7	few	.	TGTGCCAGCAGCCCAAGGACAGCAAGTTTTAACGAGCAGTACTTC	CASSPRTASFNEQYF
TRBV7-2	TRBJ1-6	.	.	TGTGCCAGCAGCTTAGCTCCGGGACAAAATTCACCCCTCCACTTT	CASSLAPGQNSPLHF
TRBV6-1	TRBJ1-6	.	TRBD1	TGTGCCAGCATGGGGGACAGGCGTGTTTCACCCCTCCACTTT	CASMGDRRVSPLHF
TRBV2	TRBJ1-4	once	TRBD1	TGTGCCAGCAGGGGACAGGGAGTAACTAATGAAAAACTGTTTTTT	CASRGQGVTNEKLFF
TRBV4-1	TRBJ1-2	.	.	TGCGCCAGCAGCCTTCAGGGAAATTATGGCTACACCTTC	CASSLQGNYGYTF
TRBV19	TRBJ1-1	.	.	TGTGCCAGTAGTCCCCACCCAGGGAAGGCTTTCTTT	CASSPHPGKAFF
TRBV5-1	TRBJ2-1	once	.	TGCGCCAGCAGCTTTGCGAATGAGCAGTTCTTC	CASSFANEQFF
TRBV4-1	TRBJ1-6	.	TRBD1	TGCGCCAGCAAGACAGGGCAAGGGGTCGGATCACCCCTCCACTTT	CASKTGQGVGSPLHF
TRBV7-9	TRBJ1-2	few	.	TGTGCCAGCAGCGAGGGTGGCTACACCTTC	CASSEGGYTF
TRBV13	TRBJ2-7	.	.	TGTGCCAGCAGCTTAAAGCGGGTTGGCCCCTACGAGCAGTACTTC	CASSLKRVGPYEQYF
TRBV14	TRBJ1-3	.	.	TGTGCCAGCAGCCAAGAGGGGCGCCGATACGGAAACACCATATATTTT	CASSQEGRRYGNTIYF
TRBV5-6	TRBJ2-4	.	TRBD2	TGTGCCAGCAGCTTGGGGGAGGGGAATCACATTCAGTACTTC	CASSLGEGNHIQYF
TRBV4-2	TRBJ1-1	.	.	TGTGCCAGCAGCCAAGATGGGTACGGGGGCACTGAAGCTTTCTTT	CASSQDGYGGTEAFF
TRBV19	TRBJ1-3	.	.	TGTGCCAGTAGGCGGGAGGGAACGGACACCATATATTTT	CASRREGTDTIYF
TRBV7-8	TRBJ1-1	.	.	TGTGCCAGCAGCTTAGCGGGCGTCACTGAAGCTTTCTTT	CASSLAGVTEAFF
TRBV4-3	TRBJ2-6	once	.	TGCGCCAGAACCGCCGGGTCTGGGGCCAACGTCCTGACTTTC	CARTAGSGANVLTF
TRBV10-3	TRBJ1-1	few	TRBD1	TGTGCCATCAGTGAAAGGACAGGGGTCACTGAAGCTTTCTTT	CAISERTGVTEAFF
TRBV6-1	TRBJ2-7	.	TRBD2	TGTGCCAGCACCGGGGGAGGGTTCGCCTACGAGCAGTACTTC	CASTGGGFAYEQYF